This T cell receptor beta chain was recorded in a study of blood T cell repertoires in COVID-19. Looking at the study overall: The United States, Italy and Spain were the sources of the acute and convalescent COVID-19 samples.

V was trimmed by 4 bases and J by 7 bases, leaving 10 bases between them. Looked up from germline, CDR1 is SGHNT and CDR2 is YENEEA. The CDR3 is 13 amino acids. In the original analysis: Counts of nucleated cells, estimated from reference gene primer amplification, were obtained. TCRdb's copy holds only in-frame clones and misses some; the assay was immunoSEQ multiplex PCR. V and J calls and clone size are given by that table; D and trimming were obtained from the DNA. The table shows about 64,000 clones, with more than 60% occurring only once. Sequencing was done on a sample of peripheral blood. V is TRBV11-3 and J is TRBJ2-2; no definite D call. This sequence was found in a human donor in a cohort sampled during active COVID-19. Here the CDR3 DNA reads TGTGCCAGCAGCTCTCCGAGCCGCGGGGAGCTGTTTTTT. Residues: CASSSPSRGELFF.